This passage covers 20 T cell receptor beta chains from one sample sequenced in a study of shared clonotypes between healthy human individuals. Using immunoSEQ multiplex PCR, the repertoire was profiled, and TCRdb retains in-frame clones only, with some absent. The sample consists of around 480,000 clones, around 79% of them appearing once. Sequenced input: PBMCs. These receptors all come from a woman in her thirties or forties in good health. Some clones in this sample may be carry-over from other donors' samples.

In its sample, this clone was seen once. The chain combines TRBV5-4 with TRBJ2-1; perhaps D is TRBD1 or TRBD2 (6 bases each). CDR3 length: 13 amino acids. Trimming cost V 4 bases and J 6 bases, with 11 bases left between them. CDR1 SGHNT and CDR2 YYREEE come from the germline V gene (reference sequence). CDR3 nucleotides: TGTGCCAGCAGCGAGAAGGGGGGCAATGAGCAGTTCTTC. Amino acids: CASSEKGGNEQFF.

V and J are TRBV27 and TRBJ2-3, with unresolved D. The germline V and J ends were trimmed by 8 bases and 0 bases, with 9 bases remaining between them. Looked up from germline, CDR1 is MNHEY and CDR2 is SMNVEV (reference sequence). This CDR3 contains 13 residues. The CDR3 DNA reads TGTGCCAGCCCTGAATGTAGCACAGATACGCAGTATTTT. Amino acid sequence: CASPECSTDTQYF.

The J gene is TRBJ2-7, the V gene TRBV5-6, with 7 bases matching TRBD1. The CDR3 extends over 16 amino acids. CDR1 is SGHDT, CDR2 YYEEEE, per germline. J gave up 3 bases and V 5 bases, and 14 bases lay outside the gene matches. The CDR3 DNA is TGTGCCAGCAGTAAAATAGTAACAGGGGCTATCTACGAGCAGTACTTC. Translated: CASSKIVTGAIYEQYF.

This clone has ten or more counts. The chain recombines TRBV5-4 with TRBJ1-2; D not certain. This CDR3 is 12 amino acids long. V was shortened by 4 bases and J by 4 bases, with 8 bases between the two germline ends. Per the germline V gene, CDR1 is SGHNT and CDR2 is YYREEE (reference sequence). Here the CDR3 reads CASSDNIYGYTF. CDR3 DNA sequence: TGTGCCAGCAGCGATAACATCTATGGCTACACCTTC.

This chain uses TRBV13 with TRBJ2-3, with 9 bases identical to TRBD1. V was clipped by 2 bases and J by 2 bases; unmatched bases: 5. CDR1 and CDR2 (germline): PRHDT, FYEKMQ (reference sequence). The CDR3 contains 16 residues. CDR3 coding DNA: TGTGCCAGCAGCTTACGACAGGGGGTTCACACAGATACGCAGTATTTT. It codes for CASSLRQGVHTDTQYF. The whole variable domain, remainder taken from reference TRBV13 and TRBJ2-3, is AAGVIQSPRHLIKEKRETATLKCYPIPRHDTVYWYQQGPGQDPQFLISFYEKMQSDKGSIPDRFSAQQFSDYHSELNMSSLELGDSALYFCASSLRQGVHTDTQYFGPGTRLTVL.

This chain connects TRBV7-8 to TRBJ1-2; D is undetermined. The CDR3 covers 10 residues. Germline V lookup: CDR1 SGHVS, CDR2 FQNEAQ. Trimming took 4 bases from V and 8 from J, leaving 5 bases between them. CDR3 amino acids: CASSSRGYTF. The CDR3 DNA follows: TGTGCCAGCAGCTCTAGGGGCTACACCTTC.

This clone was counted ten times or more. The chain is built from TRBV5-4 and TRBJ2-7; 10 nucleotides agree with TRBD1. The CDR3 length is 14 residues. Germline lookup yields CDR1 SGHNT and CDR2 YYREEE (reference sequence). After removal of 4 bases from V and 5 bases from J, the junction contained 6 bases not matched to a gene. The CDR3: CASSRGQGKNEQYF. CDR3 bases: TGTGCCAGCAGCCGGGGACAGGGGAAAAACGAGCAGTACTTC.

The chain employs TRBV2 and TRBJ2-1, with TRBD2 identical over 8 bases. The CDR3 is made up of 19 amino acids. The V and J ends lost 3 bases and 6 bases, in that order; junction bases with no gene match: 19. Germline lookup yields CDR1 SNHLY and CDR2 FYNNEI. The CDR3 coding sequence is TGTGCCAGCAGTGATGGACTAGCAGCGGTAGGGAGACTGAGCAATGAGCAGTTCTTC. It yields the protein CASSDGLAAVGRLSNEQFF.

This clone was detected only a few times. CDR3 DNA sequence: TGTGCCAGTAGTATCCGCAGGGGGGAAGCGGGAGGGACCTACGAGCAGTACTTC. This sequence encodes CASSIRRGEAGGTYEQYF. The chain uses TRBV19 and TRBJ2-7, with 10 bases matching TRBD2. The CDR3 contains 18 residues. V lost 3 bases to trimming and J lost 2 bases; unmatched junction nucleotides: 13. Germline assignment: CDR1 LNHDA and CDR2 SQIVND (reference sequence).

Points on this clone: The same CDR3 also results from other DNA sequences found in this sample. This chain uses TRBV19 with TRBJ1-1; no definite D call. The CDR3 loop spans 13 amino acids. V was clipped by 5 bases and J by 1 base, with 8 bases between them. The germline gives CDR1 LNHDA, CDR2 SQIVND (reference sequence). This CDR3 reads CASSVTANTEAFF. CDR3 in DNA: TGTGCCAGTAGTGTTACAGCGAACACTGAAGCTTTCTTT.

Comment on this clone: The sample carries other DNA sequences with the same CDR3. The chain couples TRBV9 to TRBJ2-5; possibly TRBD2 for D (6 bases). The CDR3 runs 14 residues. Germline CDR1 and CDR2: SGDLS and YYNGEE. V was shortened by 3 bases and J by 5 bases, with 14 bases between the two germline ends. CDR3 DNA: TGTGCCAGCAGCGGTAGCGGAAGAGAGGAGACCCAGTACTTC. It codes for CASSGSGREETQYF.

V gene TRBV1 combines with J gene TRBJ2-3; the table's D gene call, TRBD2, was not cross checked with the DNA. TRBV1 counts as a pseudogene. CDR3 length equals 17 residues. The CDR3 DNA follows: TGCACCAGCAGCCAGAAGCTAGCGGGAGGGCCCACAGATACGCAGTATTTT. As protein: CTSSQKLAGGPTDTQYF.

V gene TRBV7-2 combines with J gene TRBJ2-7; the D is unclear. Per the germline V gene, CDR1 is SGHTA and CDR2 is FQGNSA. V was clipped by 1 base and J by 6 bases, with 4 bases between them. This CDR3 region has 11 residues. CDR3 nucleotides: TGTGCCAGCAGCTTAGATGGCGAGCAGTACTTC. Protein: CASSLDGEQYF.

CDR3 bases: TGTGCCAGCAGCTTGAATCCCGACGGCGCCTACGAGCAGTACTTC. Its translation: CASSLNPDGAYEQYF. V usage is TRBV13 and J usage is TRBJ2-7; D is uncertain. The CDR3 extends over 15 amino acids. Germline V gene sequence: CDR1 PRHDT, CDR2 FYEKMQ (reference sequence). V was shortened by 3 bases and J by 2 bases, with 14 bases between the two germline ends.

The V gene is TRBV30, the J gene TRBJ2-5, with TRBD2 matching over 8 bases. The closer fit of TRBJ2-7 to the DNA end suggests the J call may be wrong. Germline CDR1 is GTSNPN and CDR2 is SVGIG (reference sequence). The CDR3 contains 13 residues. The DNA for the CDR3 is TGTGCCTGGTCGCGGGGGGCCGGGAACGAGCAGTACTTC. As protein: CAWSRGAGNEQYF.

The gene calls are TRBV19 and TRBJ2-7, with 8 bases that match TRBD1. V was clipped by 4 bases and J by 2 bases; unmatched bases: 7. Germline CDR1 and CDR2: LNHDA and SQIVND (reference sequence). The CDR3 runs 15 residues. CDR3: CASSTRPGQAYEQYF. CDR3 sequence (DNA): TGTGCCAGTAGTACCCGTCCGGGACAGGCCTACGAGCAGTACTTC. The complete variable domain, with remaining parts taken from reference TRBV19 and TRBJ2-7, reads DGGITQSPKYLFRKEGQNVTLSCEQNLNHDAMYWYRQDPGQGLRLIYYSQIVNDFQKGDIAEGYSVSREKKESFPLTVTSAQKNPTAFYLCASSTRPGQAYEQYFGPGTRLTVT.

This chain uses TRBV30 with TRBJ1-2; D ambiguous. This CDR3 contains 13 residues. Germline CDR1 GTSNPN, CDR2 SVGIG (reference sequence). V was trimmed by 2 bases and J by 1 base, leaving 8 bases between them. The CDR3 protein is CAWSHTFNYGYTF. As DNA, the CDR3 is TGTGCCTGGAGTCACACTTTTAACTATGGCTACACCTTC.

This rearrangement joins TRBV10-1 to TRBJ2-1; a possible D gene is TRBD2 (6 bases). The length of the CDR3 is 14 residues. In germline, CDR1 is WNHNN, CDR2 SYGVQD (reference sequence). V lost 2 bases to trimming and J lost 5 bases, with 10 bases between them. As DNA, the CDR3 is TGCGCCAGCAGTGAGATGCTAGCGAACAATGAGCAGTTCTTC. Translated: CASSEMLANNEQFF.

The V and J genes are TRBV10-3 and TRBJ2-2; 10 positions match TRBD2. Germline V gene data show CDR1 as ENHRY and CDR2 as SYGVKD. The CDR3 is made up of 14 amino acids. V gave up 10 bases and J gave up 2 bases; unmatched junction bases: 4. The CDR3 DNA reads as TGTGCCAGCGGACTAGCGGTAAACACCGGGGAGCTGTTTTTT. It specifies CASGLAVNTGELFF.

This clone has a handful of counts. The chain is built from TRBV7-9 and TRBJ1-1; D call uncertain. CDR3 length: 11 residues. V lost 5 bases and J 11 bases, leaving 12 bases between the germline ends. CDR1 and CDR2 (germline): SEHNR, FQNEAQ (reference sequence). The CDR3 DNA is TGTGCCAGCAGCCCAGGTTTCGATGCTTTCTTT. It specifies CASSPGFDAFF.